The present entry profiles one T cell receptor beta chain with its context. Its antigen is not known. Primers included in the PCR were 60 Vbeta and 13 Jbeta primers. The assay was immunoSEQ multiplex PCR, and TCRdb's table has in-frame clones only and misses some. This sample has 200,000 to 250,000 clones; 79% occur once, and the top ten carry about 1.5%. These data belong to a study of cytomegalovirus exposure and HLA in healthy donors. Study-wide results and caveats: Trimming of TCR beta V- and J-genes showed a link, identified in a later analysis, to a missense DCLRE1C variant. Associated with cytomegalovirus, according to the listing, were 150 to 200 TCR beta chains.

This CDR3 spans 14 amino acids. V gave up 1 base and J gave up 5 bases, with 8 bases separating them. CDR1 is SNHLY and CDR2 is FYNNEI in the germline V gene. This chain joins TRBV2 and TRBJ1-4; tentative D call: TRBD1 (5 bases). Sequenced: PBMCs. The receptor was isolated from a man aged 45-65 years in good health and CMV-seronegative. CDR3 protein: CASSEGGGNEKLFF. The CDR3 DNA follows: TGTGCCAGCAGTGAAGGGGGGGGAAATGAAAAACTGTTTTTT.